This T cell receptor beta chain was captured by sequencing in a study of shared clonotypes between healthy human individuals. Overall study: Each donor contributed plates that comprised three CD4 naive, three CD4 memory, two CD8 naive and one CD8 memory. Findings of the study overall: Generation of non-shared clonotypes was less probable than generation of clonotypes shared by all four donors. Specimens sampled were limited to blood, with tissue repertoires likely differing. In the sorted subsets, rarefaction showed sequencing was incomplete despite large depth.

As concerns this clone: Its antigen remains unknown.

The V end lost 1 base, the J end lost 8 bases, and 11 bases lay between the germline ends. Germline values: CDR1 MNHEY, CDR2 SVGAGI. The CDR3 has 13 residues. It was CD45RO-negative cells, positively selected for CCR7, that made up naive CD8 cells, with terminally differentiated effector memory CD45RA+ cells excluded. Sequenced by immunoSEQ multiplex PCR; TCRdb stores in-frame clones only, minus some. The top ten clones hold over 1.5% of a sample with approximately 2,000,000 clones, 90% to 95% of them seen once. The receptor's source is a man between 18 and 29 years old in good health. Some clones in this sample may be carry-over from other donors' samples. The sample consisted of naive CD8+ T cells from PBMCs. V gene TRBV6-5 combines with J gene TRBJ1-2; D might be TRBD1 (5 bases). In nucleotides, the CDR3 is TGTGCCAGCAGTTACTTGGGAAGGGACGGCTACACCTTC. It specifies CASSYLGRDGYTF.